This T cell receptor beta chain originates from a study of chemoradiotherapy in HPV16-positive cancers. Germline lookup yields CDR1 SNHLY and CDR2 FYNNEI. This CDR3 contains 14 residues. V was clipped by 6 bases and J by 1 base, with 11 bases between them. Sequencing was performed with immunoSEQ multiplex PCR; in TCRdb, only in-frame clones are kept and a portion is missing. The sample lists some 5,400 clones, roughly four fifths occurring once. Sample collection was performed from a patient who underwent chemoradiotherapy. The genes are TRBV2 and TRBJ2-3; TRBD1 might be the D (8 bases). This clonotype was obtained from a human donor with HPV-associated anogenital cancer. The CDR3 region is CASRTGGGTDTQYF. The CDR3 coding sequence is TGTGCCAGCAGAACAGGGGGGGGCACAGATACGCAGTATTTT.